This TCR beta chain was identified in a study of blood T cell repertoires in COVID-19. Study context: Cohort 3 recovery required two negative PCRs, clearance, or symptom resolution. Researchers got acute and convalescent COVID-19 samples from the United States, Italy and Spain.

This CDR3 contains 13 residues. The V gene's germline CDR1 is MNHEY and CDR2 SVGAGI. V lost 6 bases to trimming and J lost 6 bases; unmatched junction nucleotides: 3. As processed by the authors: The assay estimated nucleated cells by amplifying reference gene primers. Measured with immunoSEQ multiplex PCR; TCRdb has only the in-frame clones, and not every one. V and J calls plus clone size are reproduced from that table; the DNA served to infer D and trimming. The data hold over 250,000 clones, with 70% to 90% observed a single time. Clinical histories supplied by participants themselves formed the basis of cohort assignment.

The sequence was collected from a woman in her sixties in a cohort exposed to, infected with or recovered from COVID-19 (not recorded which). Source material: PBMCs or T cells enriched from blood (not recorded which). The chain links TRBV6-5 to TRBJ1-4, with 8 bases fitting TRBD1. CDR3 sequence: CASSLDRDEKLFF. CDR3 in DNA: TGTGCCAGCAGCCTGGACAGGGATGAAAAACTGTTTTTT.